This section outlines one T cell receptor (beta chain) sequence together with its context. This CDR3 spans 13 amino acids. The germline CDR1 and CDR2 sequences are SQVTM and ANQGSEA. The V gene end was trimmed by 7 bases and the J gene end by 3 bases; junction bases not matched to a gene: 8. This sample was taken from a study of immune evolution from preneoplasia to lung adenocarcinoma. As for the study in general: HLA loss of heterozygosity: about 7% AIS, less than 18% MIA, about 35% ADC, none AAH.

The assay was immunoSEQ multiplex PCR, and TCRdb's table has in-frame clones only and misses some. Altogether around 20,000 clones are present, 75% being singletons, with the ten largest covering around 5.6%. The TCR comes from a person between 60 and 70 years old with lung adenocarcinoma. The sequenced material came from FFPE invasive lung adenocarcinoma tissue. This chain joins TRBV29-1 and TRBJ2-7, with 8 bases fitting TRBD1. As DNA, the CDR3 is TGCAGCGCCAAAACGGACAGGGACTACGAGCAGTACTTC. This translates into CSAKTDRDYEQYF.